This T cell receptor (beta chain) emerged from a study of shared clonotypes between healthy human individuals. To note about this clone: The antigen is not known.

Here immunoSEQ multiplex PCR was the method, and the copy in TCRdb shows in-frame clones only, minus some. Of over 850,000 clones listed, about four fifths are singletons. J lost 5 bases, V lost 0 bases, and 6 bases had no gene match. Per germline, CDR1 SGHRS and CDR2 YFSETQ. CDR3 length: 15 residues. Study results and limitations: For naive CD4 cells, approximately 4.8% of clonotypes were shared across a few donors.

The origin of this receptor is a man aged 18 to 35 in good health. Some clones in this sample may be carry-over from other donors' samples. Sequencing used memory CD4+ T cells from PBMCs. Stated subset: CD45RA-negative fraction. The V call is TRBV5-1, the J call TRBJ2-7, with 9 bases identical to TRBD2. CDR3 bases: TGCGCCAGCAGCTTGGTGGTGACTAGCGGCCACGAGCAGTACTTC. Its protein is CASSLVVTSGHEQYF.